Given below is one T cell receptor (beta chain) in context. Its matching antigen is unknown. The sample comes from a study of CD8 T cells in ankylosing spondylitis. Study conclusions and caveats: A motif of several highly homologous TCR beta variants was seen as apparently characteristic of ankylosing spondylitis blood. Some of these motif variants have turned up before, in reports on reactive arthritis synovial fluid and blood. Researchers reportedly found disease-linked clones significantly enriched in matched ankylosing spondylitis synovial fluid. The disease-linked clones had a CD8+ phenotype and low blood frequencies.

TCRdb re-derived calls from the 5' RACE reads in MiXCR, one entry per CDR3 protein. The data contain about 240,000 distinct CDR3 sequences, 8.6% of them singletons. This clonotype originated in a male donor with ankylosing spondylitis or in good health (not recorded which). The sequenced sample was blood, either unsorted or a sorted T cell fraction (not recorded which).

The CDR3 coding sequence is TGTGCCAGCAGCCGAAACCGGGACCTCTCCTACGAGCAGTACTTC. It translates to CASSRNRDLSYEQYF. The J gene is TRBJ2-7, the V gene TRBV7-8; D tentatively reads TRBD1 or TRBD2 (5 bases each). Trimming removed 5 bases from V and 0 bases from J, with 14 bases in between. This CDR3 is 15 amino acids long. Germline lookup yields CDR1 SGHVS and CDR2 FQNEAQ.